Shown below are 3 T cell receptor beta chains from a single sample sequenced in a study of T cells expressing NK-cell markers (dated by TCRdb to between 2020 and 2021). The library was generated by 5' RACE. The sequencer listed for this sample is Illumina HiSeq 2000. Reprocessed by TCRdb, the reads give a single entry per CDR3 protein sequence, without DNA. The sample table holds over 150,000 distinct CDR3 sequences. In total, the top ten clones hold 30% to 45% of the sample. Sequenced: blood T cells: a sorted CD56 or NKG2C T cell subset, CD4+ or CD8+ T cells, or bulk PBMC T cells (not recorded which). The source is a woman in her fifties or sixties in good health. Donor details come from another sample of the same person, matched by shared clones.

The CDR3 loop is CAASDGASGSDEQFF. The chain joins TRBV10-3 to TRBJ2-1; TCRdb indicates TRBD2, and absent DNA this call remains unverified. CDR1 and CDR2 (germline): ENHRY, SYGVKD. The CDR3 sequence is 15 residues long.

The J gene is TRBJ1-6, the V gene TRBV10-3; TCRdb designates TRBD1, a call that cannot be tested without DNA. The CDR3 is 20 residues long. From germline, CDR1 is ENHRY and CDR2 SYGVKD. The CDR3 loop is CAINSRRTGEDIIWNSPLHF.

V is TRBV6-4 and J is TRBJ2-1; without DNA, the TCRdb call of TRBD2 cannot be checked. Germline values: CDR1 MRHNA, CDR2 SNTAGT. This CDR3 region has 19 residues. CDR3 region: CASNPRGTSGESPYNEQFF.